These 18 T cell receptor beta chains were sequenced from one sample in a study of human T cells and chemical hapten exposure. Extraction of total RNA was performed on unfractionated whole blood. Each CDR3 protein gets one entry after TCRdb re-called the 5' RACE reads with MiXCR. The sample contains more than 60,000 distinct CDR3 sequences, around a sixth of which appear only once. These receptors all come from a female donor in good health.

The chain uses TRBV5-1 and TRBJ1-1; 8 positions agree with TRBD1. This CDR3 spans 14 amino acids. Germline CDR1 SGHRS, CDR2 YFSETQ. The V gene end was trimmed by 1 base and the J gene end by 5 bases; junction bases not matched to a gene: 4. CDR3 loop: CASSLWDRSTEAFF. Here the CDR3 DNA reads TGCGCCAGCAGCTTGTGGGACAGGTCGACTGAAGCTTTCTTT. The full variable domain, with the rest looked up from reference TRBV5-1 and TRBJ1-1, is KAGVTQTPRYLIKTRGQQVTLSCSPISGHRSVSWYQQTPGQGLQFLFEYFSETQRNKGNFPGRFSGRQFSNSRSEMNVSTLELGDSALYLCASSLWDRSTEAFFGQGTRLTVV.

This clonotype was counted between two and nine times. The chain has TRBV29-1 and TRBJ2-3, with 8 bases fitting TRBD1. This CDR3 is 14 amino acids long. Unmatched junction bases numbered 7, after V lost 7 bases and J lost 1 base. Germline V lookup: CDR1 SQVTM, CDR2 ANQGSEA. Here the CDR3 DNA reads TGCAGCGCCCACGACAGGGGAGGCACAGATACGCAGTATTTT. Translating gives CSAHDRGGTDTQYF.

This chain connects TRBV28 to TRBJ2-7, with D perhaps being TRBD1 or TRBD2 (6 bases each). Trimming removed 0 bases at V and 4 bases at J, with 10 bases between. The length of the CDR3 is 14 residues. Germline values: CDR1 MDHEN, CDR2 SYDVKM. DNA of the CDR3: TGTGCCAGCAGTTTATGGGGGGGCGCGTACGAGCAGTACTTC. Its translation is CASSLWGGAYEQYF.

This sequence joins TRBV5-6 and TRBJ2-5; D not resolved. CDR3 length: 14 amino acids. The V end lost 4 bases, the J end lost 5 bases, and 15 bases lay between the germline ends. Germline values: CDR1 SGHDT, CDR2 YYEEEE. The DNA for the CDR3 is TGTGCCAGCAGCAGCTCCGGTGGCGCGGAGACCCAGTACTTC. Translating gives CASSSSGGAETQYF.

This clonotype was observed a handful of times. The J gene is TRBJ2-1, the V gene TRBV20-1; TRBD2 aligns across 9 bases. Germline V gene data show CDR1 as DFQATT and CDR2 as SNEGSKA (reference sequence). V shed 6 bases and J 4 bases; nucleotides not matched to a gene: 7. The CDR3 extends over 14 amino acids. CDR3 protein: CSARLAGLYNEQFF. The CDR3 DNA is TGCAGTGCGCGGCTAGCGGGGTTATACAATGAGCAGTTCTTC.

This clonotype occurred a few times. The DNA for the CDR3 is TGTGCCAGCAGTTCCCTGGGACTAGCGGGAGCGCATGAGCAGTTCTTC. Encoded protein: CASSSLGLAGAHEQFF. V usage is TRBV28 and J usage is TRBJ2-1; the match to TRBD2 covers 14 bases. The V segment lost 4 bases and the J segment 8 bases; nucleotides outside the gene matches: 7. CDR1 and CDR2 (germline): MDHEN, SYDVKM. The CDR3 is 16 residues long.

This clonotype was counted only a few times. The chain recombines TRBV28 with TRBJ1-1, with D tentatively TRBD1 (5 bases). The CDR3 covers 12 residues. The ends were cut back, 5 bases at V and 10 bases at J, with 14 bases in the middle. The germline V gene has CDR1 MDHEN and CDR2 SYDVKM. The CDR3 sequence: CASSLRTSGAFF. The CDR3 nucleotides are TGTGCCAGCAGTCTAAGGACATCAGGAGCTTTCTTT.

This clonotype was detected only a few times. The chain has TRBV6-5 and TRBJ2-7; D is unresolved. The germline V gene has CDR1 MNHEY and CDR2 SVGAGI. The germline V and J ends were trimmed by 7 bases and 0 bases, with 7 bases remaining between them. The CDR3 runs 12 residues. The CDR3 DNA reads as TGTGCCAGCACCTCAAACTCCTACGAGCAGTACTTC. Its translation: CASTSNSYEQYF.

This CDR3 reads CASRTESTEAFF. The CDR3 coding sequence is TGTGCCAGCAGGACGGAATCCACTGAAGCTTTCTTT. The rearrangement links TRBV6-5 to TRBJ1-1; no clear D gene. CDR3 length: 12 residues. V was cut by 6 bases and J by 4 bases, with 9 bases left in between. The germline gives CDR1 MNHEY, CDR2 SVGAGI.

The J gene is TRBJ2-7, the V gene TRBV28; no firm D call. The CDR3 contains 13 residues. The V and J ends lost 6 bases and 5 bases respectively, with 14 bases between them. The germline gives CDR1 MDHEN, CDR2 SYDVKM. The CDR3 is CASRVGQAHEQYF. DNA for the CDR3: TGTGCCAGCAGAGTAGGGCAGGCCCACGAGCAGTACTTC. Variable domain in full (rest from reference TRBV28 and TRBJ2-7): DVKVTQSSRYLVKRTGEKVFLECVQDMDHENMFWYRQDPGLGLRLIYFSYDVKMKEKGDIPEGYSVSREKKERFSLILESASTNQTSMYLCASRVGQAHEQYFGPGTRLTVT.

In this sample, this clonotype turned up a few times. V is TRBV25-1 and J is TRBJ2-3; D remains ambiguous. The V gene lost 4 bases and the J gene lost 0 bases, with 5 bases spanning the gap. The CDR3 runs to 13 residues. Germline CDR1 MGHDK, CDR2 SYGVNS. CDR3 amino acids: CASSVASTDTQYF. The CDR3 nucleotides are TGTGCCAGCAGTGTGGCTAGCACAGATACGCAGTATTTT.

In nucleotides, the CDR3 is TGTGCCAGCAGCCCAGAGGTTATCCCCACAGATACGCAGTATTTT. Residues: CASSPEVIPTDTQYF. V and J are TRBV11-2 and TRBJ2-3; D remains unclear. Trimming took off 5 bases at V and 2 bases at J, with 14 bases between the two ends. CDR3 length equals 15 residues. Germline V gene sequence: CDR1 SGHAT, CDR2 FQNNGV. Looking up the rest from reference TRBV11-2 and TRBJ2-3 gives the full variable domain: EAGVAQSPRYKIIEKRQSVAFWCNPISGHATLYWYQQILGQGPKLLIQFQNNGVVDDSQLPKDRFSAERLKGVDSTLKIQPAKLEDSAVYLCASSPEVIPTDTQYFGPGTRLTVL.

V and J are TRBV20-1 and TRBJ1-5, with a weak D call TRBD1 (5 bases). Between the trimmed V and J ends, which lost 4 bases and 6 bases, there was a span of 10 bases. The CDR3 spans 12 residues. Germline lookup yields CDR1 DFQATT and CDR2 SNEGSKA (reference sequence). As DNA, the CDR3 is TGCAGTGCTATCAGGGTGGGTCAGCCCCAGCATTTT. This translates into CSAIRVGQPQHF.

CDR3 DNA: TGCGCCAGCAGCGAGGGTTCTGACAGCAATCAGCCCCAGCATTTT. Protein: CASSEGSDSNQPQHF. V is TRBV5-1 and J is TRBJ1-5; D ambiguous. Trimming cost V 4 bases and J 1 base, with 12 bases left between them. The germline V gene has CDR1 SGHRS and CDR2 YFSETQ. The CDR3 loop spans 15 amino acids.

This chain uses TRBV29-1 with TRBJ2-1; TRBD1 is a possible D gene (5 bases). Trimming removed 4 bases from V and 6 bases from J, with 7 bases in between. Germline V lookup: CDR1 SQVTM, CDR2 ANQGSEA. The CDR3 runs 11 residues. CDR3 residues: CSVGDSNEQFF. The CDR3 DNA follows: TGCAGCGTTGGCGACAGCAATGAGCAGTTCTTC.

The table lists this clonotype with a few counts. This chain uses TRBV29-1 with TRBJ1-2, with 8 bases lining up with TRBD1. Germline lookup yields CDR1 SQVTM and CDR2 ANQGSEA. There are 14 residues in the CDR3. V lost 4 bases and J lost 1; bases outside the gene matches: 5. CDR3 in amino acids: CSVGDGQGNYGYTF. CDR3 nucleotide sequence: TGCAGCGTTGGAGATGGACAGGGTAACTATGGCTACACCTTC.

The rearrangement joins TRBV2 to TRBJ1-1; no firm D call. The CDR3 length is 13 residues. CDR1 and CDR2 (germline): SNHLY, FYNNEI. Trimming took off 4 bases at V and 1 base at J, with 7 bases between the two ends. DNA of the CDR3: TGTGCCAGCAGTGTTGCCAGGAACACTGAAGCTTTCTTT. It is translated as CASSVARNTEAFF.

This clonotype has ten or more counts. The chain uses TRBV5-6 and TRBJ1-1, with 9 bases aligning to TRBD1. Trimming removed 4 bases from V and 0 bases from J; junction bases left unmatched: 13. The CDR3 is 18 amino acids. From germline, CDR1 is SGHDT and CDR2 YYEEEE. The CDR3 protein is CASSPINRGPRMNTEAFF. CDR3 in DNA: TGTGCCAGCAGCCCTATCAACAGGGGGCCCCGCATGAACACTGAAGCTTTCTTT.